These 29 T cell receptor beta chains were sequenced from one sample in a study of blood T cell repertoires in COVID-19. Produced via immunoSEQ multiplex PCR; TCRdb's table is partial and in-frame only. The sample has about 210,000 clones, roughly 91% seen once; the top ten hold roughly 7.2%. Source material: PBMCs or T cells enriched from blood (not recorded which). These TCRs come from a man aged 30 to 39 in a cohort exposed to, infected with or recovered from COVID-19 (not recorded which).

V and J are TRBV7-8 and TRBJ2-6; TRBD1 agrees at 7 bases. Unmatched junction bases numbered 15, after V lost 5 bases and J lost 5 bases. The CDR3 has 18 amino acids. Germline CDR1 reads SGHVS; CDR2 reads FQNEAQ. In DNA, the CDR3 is TGTGCCAGCAGCCTGACAGGGCCGGTCGTTCTGAGGGCCAACGTCCTGACTTTC. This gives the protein CASSLTGPVVLRANVLTF.

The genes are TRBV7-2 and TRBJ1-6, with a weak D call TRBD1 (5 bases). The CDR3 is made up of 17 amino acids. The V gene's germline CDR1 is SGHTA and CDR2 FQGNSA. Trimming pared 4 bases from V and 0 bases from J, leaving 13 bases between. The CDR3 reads CASSSTRQSSYNSPLHF. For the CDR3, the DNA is TGTGCCAGCAGCTCGACGAGACAGAGCTCCTATAATTCACCCCTCCACTTT. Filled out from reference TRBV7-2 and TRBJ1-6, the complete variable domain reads GAGVSQSPSNKVTEKGKDVELRCDPISGHTALYWYRQSLGQGLEFLIYFQGNSAPDKSGLPSDRFSAERTGGSVSTLTIQRTQQEDSAVYLCASSSTRQSSYNSPLHFGNGTRLTVT.

Here the CDR3 reads CASSLETTTDTQYF. The DNA of the CDR3 is TGTGCCAGCAGTTTAGAGACAACCACAGATACGCAGTATTTT. The chain combines TRBV28 with TRBJ2-3, with D unclear. The ends were cut back, 2 bases at V and 2 bases at J, with 8 bases in the middle. CDR1 is MDHEN, CDR2 SYDVKM, per germline. This CDR3 region has 14 residues. Drawing the rest from reference TRBV28 and TRBJ2-3, the complete variable domain is DVKVTQSSRYLVKRTGEKVFLECVQDMDHENMFWYRQDPGLGLRLIYFSYDVKMKEKGDIPEGYSVSREKKERFSLILESASTNQTSMYLCASSLETTTDTQYFGPGTRLTVL.

CDR3 sequence (DNA): TGTGCCAGCAGCTGGACTAGCGACTCCTACGAGCAGTACTTC. Its protein product is CASSWTSDSYEQYF. The J gene is TRBJ2-7, the V gene TRBV27, with 9 bases identical to TRBD2. The CDR3 sequence is 14 residues long. Germline CDR1 MNHEY, CDR2 SMNVEV (reference sequence). With 6 bases clipped from V and 0 bases from J, the junction kept 3 bases outside the gene matches.

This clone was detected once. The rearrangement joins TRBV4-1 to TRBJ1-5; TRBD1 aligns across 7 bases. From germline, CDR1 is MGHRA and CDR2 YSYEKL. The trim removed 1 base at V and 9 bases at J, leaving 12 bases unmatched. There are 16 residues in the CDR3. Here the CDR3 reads CASSQVVSTGRRPQHF. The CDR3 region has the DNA TGCGCCAGCAGCCAAGTCGTATCGACAGGGCGGAGGCCCCAGCATTTT.

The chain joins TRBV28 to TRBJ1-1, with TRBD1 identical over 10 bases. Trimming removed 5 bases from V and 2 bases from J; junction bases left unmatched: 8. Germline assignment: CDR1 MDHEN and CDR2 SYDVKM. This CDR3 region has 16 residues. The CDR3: CASSDGTGAFNTEAFF. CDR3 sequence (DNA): TGTGCCAGCAGTGACGGGACAGGGGCGTTTAACACTGAAGCTTTCTTT. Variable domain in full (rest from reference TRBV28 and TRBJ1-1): DVKVTQSSRYLVKRTGEKVFLECVQDMDHENMFWYRQDPGLGLRLIYFSYDVKMKEKGDIPEGYSVSREKKERFSLILESASTNQTSMYLCASSDGTGAFNTEAFFGQGTRLTVV.

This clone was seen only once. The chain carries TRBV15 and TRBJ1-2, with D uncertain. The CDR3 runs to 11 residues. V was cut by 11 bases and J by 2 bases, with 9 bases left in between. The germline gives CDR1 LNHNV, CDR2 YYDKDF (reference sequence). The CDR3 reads CAPPQNYGYTF. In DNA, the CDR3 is TGTGCCCCACCCCAGAACTATGGCTACACCTTC.

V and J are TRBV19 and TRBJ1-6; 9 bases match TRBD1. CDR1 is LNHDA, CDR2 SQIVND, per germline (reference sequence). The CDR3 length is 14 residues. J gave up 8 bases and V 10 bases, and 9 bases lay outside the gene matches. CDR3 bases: TGTGCCAATGGACAGGGGAAGGGGGATTCACCCCTCCACTTT. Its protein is CANGQGKGDSPLHF.

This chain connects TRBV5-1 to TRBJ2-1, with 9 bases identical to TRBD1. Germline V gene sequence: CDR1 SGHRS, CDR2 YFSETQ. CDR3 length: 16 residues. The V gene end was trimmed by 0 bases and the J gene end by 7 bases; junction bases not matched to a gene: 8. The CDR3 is CASSLGNRDRVNEQFF. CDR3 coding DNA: TGCGCCAGCAGCTTGGGGAACCGGGACAGGGTTAATGAGCAGTTCTTC.

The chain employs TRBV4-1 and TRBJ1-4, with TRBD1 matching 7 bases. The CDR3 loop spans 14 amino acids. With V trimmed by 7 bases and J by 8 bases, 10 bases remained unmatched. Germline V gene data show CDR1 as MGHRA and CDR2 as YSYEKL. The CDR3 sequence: CASTETGFREKLFF. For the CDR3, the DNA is TGCGCCAGCACCGAGACAGGGTTTAGAGAAAAACTGTTTTTT.

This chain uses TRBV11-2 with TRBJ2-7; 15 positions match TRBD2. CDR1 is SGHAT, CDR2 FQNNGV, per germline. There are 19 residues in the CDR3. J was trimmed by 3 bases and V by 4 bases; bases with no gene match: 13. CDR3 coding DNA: TGTGCCAGCAGCTCGATATTTGGACTAGCGGGAGGGCCGCGCTACGAGCAGTACTTC. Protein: CASSSIFGLAGGPRYEQYF. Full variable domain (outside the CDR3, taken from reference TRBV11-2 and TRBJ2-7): EAGVAQSPRYKIIEKRQSVAFWCNPISGHATLYWYQQILGQGPKLLIQFQNNGVVDDSQLPKDRFSAERLKGVDSTLKIQPAKLEDSAVYLCASSSIFGLAGGPRYEQYFGPGTRLTVT.

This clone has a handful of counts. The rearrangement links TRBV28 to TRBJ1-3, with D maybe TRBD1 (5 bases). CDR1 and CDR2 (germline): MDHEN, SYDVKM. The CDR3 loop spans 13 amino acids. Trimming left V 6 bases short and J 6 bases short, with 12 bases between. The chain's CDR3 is CASRVTAPNTIYF. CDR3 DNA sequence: TGTGCCAGCAGAGTGACAGCTCCAAACACCATATATTTT.

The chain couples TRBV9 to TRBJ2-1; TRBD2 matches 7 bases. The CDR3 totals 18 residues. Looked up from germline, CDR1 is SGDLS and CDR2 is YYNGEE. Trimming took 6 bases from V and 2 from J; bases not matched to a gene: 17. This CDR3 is CASTRGLGGSPTYNEQFF. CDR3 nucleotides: TGTGCCAGCACCCGGGGACTGGGCGGGAGCCCCACCTACAATGAGCAGTTCTTC.

CDR3 amino acids: CAISESVSGRFNEQFF. CDR3 nucleotide sequence: TGTGCCATCAGTGAGTCAGTTAGCGGGAGGTTCAATGAGCAGTTCTTC. The gene calls are TRBV10-3 and TRBJ2-1; 10 bases are a match to TRBD2. The CDR3 has 16 residues. V shed 0 bases and J 6 bases; nucleotides not matched to a gene: 5. Germline V CDR1 and CDR2: ENHRY, SYGVKD.

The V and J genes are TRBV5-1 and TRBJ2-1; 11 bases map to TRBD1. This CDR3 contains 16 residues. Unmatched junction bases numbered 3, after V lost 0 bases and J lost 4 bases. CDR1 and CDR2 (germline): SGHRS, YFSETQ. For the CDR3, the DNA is TGCGCCAGCAGCTTGGATGGGACAGGGGGATACAATGAGCAGTTCTTC. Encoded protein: CASSLDGTGGYNEQFF. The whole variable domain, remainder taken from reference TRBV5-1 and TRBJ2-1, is KAGVTQTPRYLIKTRGQQVTLSCSPISGHRSVSWYQQTPGQGLQFLFEYFSETQRNKGNFPGRFSGRQFSNSRSEMNVSTLELGDSALYLCASSLDGTGGYNEQFFGPGTRLTVL.

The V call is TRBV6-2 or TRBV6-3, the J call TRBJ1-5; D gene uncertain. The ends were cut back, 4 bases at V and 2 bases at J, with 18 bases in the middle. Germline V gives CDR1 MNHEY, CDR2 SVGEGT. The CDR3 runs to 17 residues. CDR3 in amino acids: CASSSFQYEEGNQPQHF. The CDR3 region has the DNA TGTGCCAGCAGTTCCTTCCAGTACGAGGAGGGCAATCAGCCCCAGCATTTT.

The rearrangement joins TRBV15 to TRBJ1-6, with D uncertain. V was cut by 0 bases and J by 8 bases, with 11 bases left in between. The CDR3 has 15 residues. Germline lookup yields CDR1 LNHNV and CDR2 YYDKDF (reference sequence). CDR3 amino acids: CATSRENIADSPLHF. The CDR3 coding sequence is TGTGCCACCAGCAGAGAAAACATAGCGGATTCACCCCTCCACTTT. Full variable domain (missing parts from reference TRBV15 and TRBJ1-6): DAMVIQNPRYQVTQFGKPVTLSCSQTLNHNVMYWYQQKSSQAPKLLFHYYDKDFNNEADTPDNFQSRRPNTSFCFLDIRSPGLGDTAMYLCATSRENIADSPLHFGNGTRLTVT.

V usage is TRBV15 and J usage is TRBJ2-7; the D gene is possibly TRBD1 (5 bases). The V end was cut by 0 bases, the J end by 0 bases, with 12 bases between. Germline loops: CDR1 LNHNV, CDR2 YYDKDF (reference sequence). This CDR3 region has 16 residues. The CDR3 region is CATSREQGLSSYEQYF. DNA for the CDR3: TGTGCCACCAGCAGAGAGCAGGGATTGAGCTCCTACGAGCAGTACTTC.

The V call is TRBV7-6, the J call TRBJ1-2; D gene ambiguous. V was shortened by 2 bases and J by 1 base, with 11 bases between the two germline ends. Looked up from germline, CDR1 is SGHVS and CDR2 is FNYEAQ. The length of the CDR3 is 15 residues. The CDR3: CASSLTTELNYGYTF. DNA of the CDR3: TGTGCCAGCAGCTTAACAACAGAGCTTAACTATGGCTACACCTTC.

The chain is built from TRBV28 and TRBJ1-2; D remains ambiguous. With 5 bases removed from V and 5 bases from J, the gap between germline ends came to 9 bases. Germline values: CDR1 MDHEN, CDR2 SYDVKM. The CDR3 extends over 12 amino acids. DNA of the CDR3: TGTGCCAGCAGTGTTAACAGATATGGCTACACCTTC. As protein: CASSVNRYGYTF.

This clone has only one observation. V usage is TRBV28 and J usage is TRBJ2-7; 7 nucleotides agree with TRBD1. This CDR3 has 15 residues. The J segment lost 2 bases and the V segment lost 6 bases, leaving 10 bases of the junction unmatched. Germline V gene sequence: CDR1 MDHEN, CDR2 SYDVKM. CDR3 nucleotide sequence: TGTGCCAGCAGCGTTCTGGGGCAGGGGGCCTACGAGCAGTACTTC. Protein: CASSVLGQGAYEQYF. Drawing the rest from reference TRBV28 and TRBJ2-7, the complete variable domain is DVKVTQSSRYLVKRTGEKVFLECVQDMDHENMFWYRQDPGLGLRLIYFSYDVKMKEKGDIPEGYSVSREKKERFSLILESASTNQTSMYLCASSVLGQGAYEQYFGPGTRLTVT.

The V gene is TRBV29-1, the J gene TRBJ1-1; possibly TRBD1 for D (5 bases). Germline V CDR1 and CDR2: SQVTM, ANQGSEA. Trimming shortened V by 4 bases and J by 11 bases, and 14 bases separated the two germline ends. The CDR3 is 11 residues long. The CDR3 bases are TGCAGCGTTGTAGGCGTAGGGGCGGCTTTCTTT. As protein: CSVVGVGAAFF.

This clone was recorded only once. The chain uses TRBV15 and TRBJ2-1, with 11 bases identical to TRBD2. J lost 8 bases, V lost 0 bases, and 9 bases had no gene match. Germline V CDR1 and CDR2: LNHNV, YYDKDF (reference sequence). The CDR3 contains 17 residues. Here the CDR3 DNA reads TGTGCCACCAGCAGAGATCGTAGGCTAGCGGGAGGACATGAGCAGTTCTTC. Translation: CATSRDRRLAGGHEQFF.

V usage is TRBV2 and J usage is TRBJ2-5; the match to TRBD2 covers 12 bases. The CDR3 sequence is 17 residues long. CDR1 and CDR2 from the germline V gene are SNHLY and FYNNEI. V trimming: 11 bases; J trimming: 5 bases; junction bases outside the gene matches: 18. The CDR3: CAHLTSGPSGRVETQYF. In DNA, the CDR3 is TGTGCCCACCTTACCAGCGGTCCTAGCGGGAGGGTGGAGACCCAGTACTTC.

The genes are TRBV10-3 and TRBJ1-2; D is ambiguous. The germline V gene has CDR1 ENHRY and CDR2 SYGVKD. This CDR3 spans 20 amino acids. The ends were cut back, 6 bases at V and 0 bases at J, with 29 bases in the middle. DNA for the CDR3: TGTGCCATCAGACCAACCTCGAATTTCTCACTGAGGGTAGCTAACTATGGCTACACCTTC. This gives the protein CAIRPTSNFSLRVANYGYTF.

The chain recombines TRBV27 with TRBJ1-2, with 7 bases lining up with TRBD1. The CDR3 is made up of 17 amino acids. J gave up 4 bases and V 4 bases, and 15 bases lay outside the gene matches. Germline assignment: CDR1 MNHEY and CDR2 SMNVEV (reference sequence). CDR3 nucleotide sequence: TGTGCCAGCAGTTCCCATCATCCCAGGGGGGAATCCTATGGCTACACCTTC. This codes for CASSSHHPRGESYGYTF.

The CDR3 loop is CASSPRTGSNQPQHF. Written as DNA, the CDR3 is TGTGCCAGCAGCCCTCGGACAGGGAGCAATCAGCCCCAGCATTTT. The rearrangement links TRBV28 to TRBJ1-5; 8 bases agree with TRBD1. The CDR3 runs 15 residues. V was clipped by 6 bases and J by 1 base; unmatched bases: 5. Per the germline V gene, CDR1 is MDHEN and CDR2 is SYDVKM.

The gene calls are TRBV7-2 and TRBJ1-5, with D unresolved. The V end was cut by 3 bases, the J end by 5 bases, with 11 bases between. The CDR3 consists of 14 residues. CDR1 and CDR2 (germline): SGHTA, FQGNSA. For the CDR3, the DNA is TGTGCCAGCAGCTTCTACGGGAGTTATCAGCCCCAGCATTTT. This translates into CASSFYGSYQPQHF.

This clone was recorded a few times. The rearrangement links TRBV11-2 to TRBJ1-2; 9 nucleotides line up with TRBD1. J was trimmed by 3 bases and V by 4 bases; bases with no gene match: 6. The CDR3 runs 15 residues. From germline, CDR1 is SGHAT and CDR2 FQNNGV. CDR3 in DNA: TGTGCCAGCAGCTCTCGGACAGGGGTAGACTATGGCTACACCTTC. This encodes CASSSRTGVDYGYTF.